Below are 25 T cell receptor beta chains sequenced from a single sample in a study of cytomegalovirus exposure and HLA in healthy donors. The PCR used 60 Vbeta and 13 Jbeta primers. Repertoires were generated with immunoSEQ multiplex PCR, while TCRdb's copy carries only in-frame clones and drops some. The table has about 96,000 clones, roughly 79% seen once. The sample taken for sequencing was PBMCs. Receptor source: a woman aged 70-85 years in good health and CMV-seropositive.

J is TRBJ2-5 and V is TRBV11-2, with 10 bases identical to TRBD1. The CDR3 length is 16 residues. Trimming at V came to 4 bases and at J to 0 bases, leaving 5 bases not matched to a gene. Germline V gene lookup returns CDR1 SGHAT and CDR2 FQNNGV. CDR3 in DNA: TGTGCCAGCAGCTCGGTCGGGACAGGGGACCAAGAGACCCAGTACTTC. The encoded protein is CASSSVGTGDQETQYF.

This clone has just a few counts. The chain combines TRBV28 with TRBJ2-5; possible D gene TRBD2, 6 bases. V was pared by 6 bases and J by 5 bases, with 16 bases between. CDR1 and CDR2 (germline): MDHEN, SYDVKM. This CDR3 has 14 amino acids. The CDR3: CASRPTARGETQYF. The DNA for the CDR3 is TGTGCCAGCAGGCCTACAGCCCGGGGGGAGACCCAGTACTTC. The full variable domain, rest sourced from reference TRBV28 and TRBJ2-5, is DVKVTQSSRYLVKRTGEKVFLECVQDMDHENMFWYRQDPGLGLRLIYFSYDVKMKEKGDIPEGYSVSREKKERFSLILESASTNQTSMYLCASRPTARGETQYFGPGTRLLVL.

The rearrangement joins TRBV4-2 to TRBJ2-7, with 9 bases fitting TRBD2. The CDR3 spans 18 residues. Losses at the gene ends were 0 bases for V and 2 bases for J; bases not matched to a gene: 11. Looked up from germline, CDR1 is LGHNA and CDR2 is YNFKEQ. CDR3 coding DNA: TGTGCCAGCAGCCAAGATCGAGGCGGGAGGGCCGGGACCTACGAGCAGTACTTC. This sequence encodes CASSQDRGGRAGTYEQYF.

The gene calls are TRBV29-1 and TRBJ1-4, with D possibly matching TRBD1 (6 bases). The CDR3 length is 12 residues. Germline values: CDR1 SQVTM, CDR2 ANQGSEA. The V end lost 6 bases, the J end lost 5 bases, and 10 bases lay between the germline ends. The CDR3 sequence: CSVYGQNEKLFF. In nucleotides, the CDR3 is TGCAGCGTCTACGGACAGAATGAAAAACTGTTTTTT.

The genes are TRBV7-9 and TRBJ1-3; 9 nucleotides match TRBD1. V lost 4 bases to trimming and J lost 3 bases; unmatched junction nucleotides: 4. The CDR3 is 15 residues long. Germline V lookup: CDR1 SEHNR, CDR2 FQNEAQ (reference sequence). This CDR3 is CASSSRDRVGNTIYF. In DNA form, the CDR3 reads TGTGCCAGCAGCTCTAGGGACAGGGTTGGAAACACCATATATTTT.

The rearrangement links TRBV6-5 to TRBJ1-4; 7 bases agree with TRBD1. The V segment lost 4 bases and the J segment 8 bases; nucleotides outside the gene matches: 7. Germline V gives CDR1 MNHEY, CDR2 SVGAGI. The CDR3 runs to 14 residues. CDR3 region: CASSFTAGGEKLFF. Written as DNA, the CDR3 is TGTGCCAGCAGTTTTACCGCAGGGGGGGAAAAACTGTTTTTT.

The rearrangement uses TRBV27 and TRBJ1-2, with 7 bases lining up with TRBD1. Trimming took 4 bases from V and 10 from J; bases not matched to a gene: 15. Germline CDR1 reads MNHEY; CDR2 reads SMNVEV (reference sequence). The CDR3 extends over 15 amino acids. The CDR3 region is CASSWPGQSPMDYTF. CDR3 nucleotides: TGTGCCAGCAGTTGGCCGGGACAGTCTCCTATGGACTACACCTTC.

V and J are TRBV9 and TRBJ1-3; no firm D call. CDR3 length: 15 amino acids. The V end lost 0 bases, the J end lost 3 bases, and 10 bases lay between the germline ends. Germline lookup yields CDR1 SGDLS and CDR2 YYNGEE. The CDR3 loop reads CASSVGGTYGNTIYF. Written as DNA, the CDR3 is TGTGCCAGCAGCGTAGGAGGCACGTATGGAAACACCATATATTTT.

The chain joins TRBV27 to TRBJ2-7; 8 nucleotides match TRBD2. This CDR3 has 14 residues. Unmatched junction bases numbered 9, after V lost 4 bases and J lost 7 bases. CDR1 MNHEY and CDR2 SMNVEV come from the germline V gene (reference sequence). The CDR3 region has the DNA TGTGCCAGCAGTTACACTAGCGGTCTATCAGAGCAGTACTTC. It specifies CASSYTSGLSEQYF.

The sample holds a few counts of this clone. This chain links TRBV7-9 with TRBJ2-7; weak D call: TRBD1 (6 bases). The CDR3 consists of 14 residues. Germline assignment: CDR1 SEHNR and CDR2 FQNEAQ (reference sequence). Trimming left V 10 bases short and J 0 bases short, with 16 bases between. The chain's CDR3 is CATDRSEGSYEQYF. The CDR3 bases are TGTGCCACCGACAGGTCTGAGGGCTCCTACGAGCAGTACTTC.

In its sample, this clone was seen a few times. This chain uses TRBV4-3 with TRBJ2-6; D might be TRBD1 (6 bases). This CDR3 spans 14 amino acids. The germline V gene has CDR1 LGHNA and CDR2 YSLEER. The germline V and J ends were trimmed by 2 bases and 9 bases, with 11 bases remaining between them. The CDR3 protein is CASSQSRTDNVLTF. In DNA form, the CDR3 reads TGCGCCAGCAGCCAAAGTAGGACAGACAACGTCCTGACTTTC.

The CDR3 is CASSSSGGESPLHF. CDR3 sequence (DNA): TGCGCCAGCAGCTCTAGCGGAGGGGAATCACCCCTCCACTTT. The gene calls are TRBV5-1 and TRBJ1-6; D may be TRBD1 (5 bases). The CDR3 length is 14 residues. Germline-derived CDR1 and CDR2 are SGHRS and YFSETQ. V lost 3 bases, J lost 10 bases, and 14 bases lay in between.

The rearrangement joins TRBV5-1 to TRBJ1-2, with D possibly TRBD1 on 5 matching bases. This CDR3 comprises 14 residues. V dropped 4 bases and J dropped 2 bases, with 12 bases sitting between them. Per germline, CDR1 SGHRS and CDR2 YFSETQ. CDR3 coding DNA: TGCGCCAGCAGCCAGGTTCAGGGCAACTATGGCTACACCTTC. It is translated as CASSQVQGNYGYTF.

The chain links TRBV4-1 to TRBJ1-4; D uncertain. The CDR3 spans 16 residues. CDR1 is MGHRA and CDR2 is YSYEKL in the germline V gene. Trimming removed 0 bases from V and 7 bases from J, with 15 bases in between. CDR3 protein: CASSQDWGTGVEKLFF. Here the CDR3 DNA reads TGCGCCAGCAGCCAAGATTGGGGAACCGGGGTTGAAAAACTGTTTTTT.

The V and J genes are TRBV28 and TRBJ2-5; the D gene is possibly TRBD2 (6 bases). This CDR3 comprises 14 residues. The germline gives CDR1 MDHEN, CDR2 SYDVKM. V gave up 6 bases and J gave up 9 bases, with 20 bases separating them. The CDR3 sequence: CASSPLADIRAQYF. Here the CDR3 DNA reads TGTGCCAGCAGCCCACTAGCCGACATTCGGGCCCAGTACTTC. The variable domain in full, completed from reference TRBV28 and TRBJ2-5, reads DVKVTQSSRYLVKRTGEKVFLECVQDMDHENMFWYRQDPGLGLRLIYFSYDVKMKEKGDIPEGYSVSREKKERFSLILESASTNQTSMYLCASSPLADIRAQYFGPGTRLLVL.

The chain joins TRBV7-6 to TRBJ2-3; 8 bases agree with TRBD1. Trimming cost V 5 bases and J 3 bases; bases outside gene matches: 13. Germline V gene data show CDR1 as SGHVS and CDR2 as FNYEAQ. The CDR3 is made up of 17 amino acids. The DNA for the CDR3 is TGTGCCAGCAGCCCCCAGGGGGCAGGGCTGGCGACAGATACGCAGTATTTT. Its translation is CASSPQGAGLATDTQYF.

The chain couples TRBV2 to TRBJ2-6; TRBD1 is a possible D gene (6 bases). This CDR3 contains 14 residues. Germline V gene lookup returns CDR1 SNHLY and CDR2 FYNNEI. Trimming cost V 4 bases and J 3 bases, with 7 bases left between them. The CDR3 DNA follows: TGTGCCAGCAGTGGGGGGCGTGGGGCCAACGTCCTGACTTTC. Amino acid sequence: CASSGGRGANVLTF. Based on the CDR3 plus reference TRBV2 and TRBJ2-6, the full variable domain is EPEVTQTPSHQVTQMGQEVILRCVPISNHLYFYWYRQILGQKVEFLVSFYNNEISEKSEIFDDQFSVERPDGSNFTLKIRSTKLEDSAMYFCASSGGRGANVLTFGAGSRLTVL.

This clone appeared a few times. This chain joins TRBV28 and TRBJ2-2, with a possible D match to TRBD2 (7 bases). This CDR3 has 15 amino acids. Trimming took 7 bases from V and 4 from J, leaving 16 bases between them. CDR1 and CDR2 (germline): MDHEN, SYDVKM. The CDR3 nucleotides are TGTGCCAGCAAGAGGGGGGGTGGGGGCACCGGGGAGCTGTTTTTT. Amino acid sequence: CASKRGGGGTGELFF.

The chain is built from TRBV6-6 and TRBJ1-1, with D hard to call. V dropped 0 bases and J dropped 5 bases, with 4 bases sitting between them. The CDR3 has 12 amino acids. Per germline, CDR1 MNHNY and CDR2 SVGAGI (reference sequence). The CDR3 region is CASSYSSTEAFF. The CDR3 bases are TGTGCCAGCAGTTACTCTTCGACTGAAGCTTTCTTT.

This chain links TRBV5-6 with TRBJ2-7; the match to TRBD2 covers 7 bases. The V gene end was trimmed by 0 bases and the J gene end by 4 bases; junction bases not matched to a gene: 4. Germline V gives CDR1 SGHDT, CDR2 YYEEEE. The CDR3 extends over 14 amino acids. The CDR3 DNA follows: TGTGCCAGCAGCTTGGGGACTAGTATATACGAGCAGTACTTC. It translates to CASSLGTSIYEQYF.

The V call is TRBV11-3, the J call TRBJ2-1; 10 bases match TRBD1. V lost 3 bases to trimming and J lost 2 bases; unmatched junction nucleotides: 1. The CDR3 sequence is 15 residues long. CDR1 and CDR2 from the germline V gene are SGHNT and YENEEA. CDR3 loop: CASSFGQGAYNEQFF. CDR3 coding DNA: TGTGCCAGCAGCTTCGGACAGGGGGCCTACAATGAGCAGTTCTTC. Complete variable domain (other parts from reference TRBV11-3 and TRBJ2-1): EAGVVQSPRYKIIEKKQPVAFWCNPISGHNTLYWYLQNLGQGPELLIRYENEEAVDDSQLPKDRFSAERLKGVDSTLKIQPAELGDSAVYLCASSFGQGAYNEQFFGPGTRLTVL.

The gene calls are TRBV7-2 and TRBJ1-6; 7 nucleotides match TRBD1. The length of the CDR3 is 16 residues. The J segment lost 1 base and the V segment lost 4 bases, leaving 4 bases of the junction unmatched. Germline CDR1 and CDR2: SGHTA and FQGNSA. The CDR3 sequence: CASSSQQGSYNSPLHF. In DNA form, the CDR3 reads TGTGCCAGCAGCTCCCAACAGGGGTCCTATAATTCACCCCTCCACTTT.

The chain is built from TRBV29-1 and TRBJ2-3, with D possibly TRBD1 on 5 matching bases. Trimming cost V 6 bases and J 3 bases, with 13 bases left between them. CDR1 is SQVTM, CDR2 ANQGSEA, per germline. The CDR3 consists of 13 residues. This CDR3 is CSVSKTVTDTQYF. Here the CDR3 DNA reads TGCAGCGTGAGTAAGACAGTTACAGATACGCAGTATTTT.

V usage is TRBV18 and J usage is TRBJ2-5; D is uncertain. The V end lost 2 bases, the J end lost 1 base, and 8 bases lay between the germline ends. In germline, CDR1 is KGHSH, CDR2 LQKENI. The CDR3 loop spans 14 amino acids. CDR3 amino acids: CASSPVTTQETQYF. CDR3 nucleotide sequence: TGTGCCAGCTCACCAGTAACAACCCAAGAGACCCAGTACTTC.

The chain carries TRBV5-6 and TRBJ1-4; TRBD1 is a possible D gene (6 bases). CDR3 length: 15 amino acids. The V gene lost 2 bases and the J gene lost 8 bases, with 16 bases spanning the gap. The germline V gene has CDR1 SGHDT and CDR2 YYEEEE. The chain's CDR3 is CASSFLTGMKEKLFF. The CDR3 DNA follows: TGTGCCAGCAGCTTTCTTACAGGGATGAAGGAAAAACTGTTTTTT.